This TCR beta chain was documented in a study of blood T cell repertoires in COVID-19. Overall study context: Sites across the United States, Italy and Spain contributed samples from acute and convalescent COVID-19.

This CDR3 comprises 15 residues. From germline, CDR1 is SGHTA and CDR2 FQGTGA. V lost 5 bases to trimming and J lost 8 bases; unmatched junction nucleotides: 11. Per the original methods: Nucleated cell counts were estimated from reference gene primer amplification. The data were produced by immunoSEQ multiplex PCR, yet TCRdb's version contains in-frame clones alone and is incomplete. Clone size and the V and J calls come from that table; the DNA yielded D and trimming. The sample holds 80,000 to 85,000 clones, 88% seen once. The chain carries TRBV7-3 and TRBJ1-2; the match to TRBD1 covers 10 bases. This TCR was sampled from a woman of 80 years or more with acute or convalescent COVID-19. The sequenced material came from peripheral blood. CDR3 DNA: TGTGCCAGCAGCCCAGTACCCGGGACAGGGGTCGGCTACACCTTC. This sequence encodes CASSPVPGTGVGYTF.